This record covers a single T cell receptor (beta chain). Its antigen target is currently unknown. No much larger clone exists at a distance of one base, and base qualities are not known. The source of the sample is a study of vaccination and CD4 T cells after COVID-19 (dated by TCRdb to 2022 to 2024). For context, the study as a whole: Convalescent patients had a positive SARS-CoV-2 result on nasal swab PCR, and of these patients, several had mild disease and one had severe disease. The cultures were stimulated with overlapping spike peptide pools from SARS-CoV-2 and from the common cold coronaviruses HCoV-NL63, HCoV-OC43 and HCoV-229E. Post-COVID blood samples were collected from convalescent patients a median of around 96 days after diagnosis, with a range of about 30 to 161 days. The convalescent cohort included six males and four females, with two Hispanic individuals, seven Caucasians, two Asians and one multiracial person. In control cultures, a CEFX viral epitope pool was used as positive control, an HIV-1 Nef peptide pool was used as negative control, or no peptide was added. In ten to eleven COVID-19 convalescent patients and 4 infection-naive healthy vaccine recipients, the spike-specific CD4+ TCR repertoire before mRNA vaccination was compared with the repertoire after mRNA vaccination. Participants received two doses of either the Pfizer-BioNTech BNT162b2 vaccine (n=8) or the Moderna mRNA-1273 vaccine (n=2). Post-vaccine blood samples were taken a median of approximately 70 days after the second vaccine dose, with a range of 14 to 241 days. What the work shows at the level of the full study, not this receptor alone: The median number of SARS-CoV-2-reactive clonotypes rose from 21 after infection to 38 after vaccination, but the change was not significant. In convalescent patients, a median around 83% of post-vaccine SARS-CoV-2-reactive clones were detected only after vaccination, and vaccine-specific priming was suggested by this finding. The number of convalescent patients in the study was relatively small, and the study did not examine early timepoints following natural infection. Of the vaccine-specific clones in convalescent patients, 304 of 307, or nearly all, reacted only to SARS-CoV-2 spike and did not cross-react with common cold coronaviruses.

Measured from the cysteine to the phenylalanine, the CDR3 is 14 residues long. The retained sequence is limited to the CDR3, 42 bases, with the frame set at the first base. V sheds 3 bases and J sheds 7 bases, leaving 12 bases between their ends. CDR1 and CDR2 are read off the germline V gene (reference sequence) as SEHNR and FQNEAQ. The treatment or condition label, read with the paper, signifies: roughly 11-day PBMC culture with coronavirus spike peptide pools or control peptides (ViraFEST assay). The study used the ViraFEST assay, which expanded antigen-specific T cells with peptide pools and then identified expanded clonotypes by TCR sequencing. Positive SARS-CoV-2 PCR tests in the convalescent patients dated from March to December 2020, before Alpha, Beta and Delta variants emerged in the United States. PBMCs were cultured at 1.5 million to 2 million per well in IMDM supplemented with about 5.5% human AB serum and about 9.5 IU/ml IL-2, with 10 ug/ml peptide pools added. Half of the culture medium was replaced with fresh IL-2-containing medium on days 3 and 7. After 10 days of culture, CD4+ T cells were isolated by negative selection with the EasySep CD4+ T cell isolation kit. PBMCs were separated from whole blood using Ficoll-Paque Plus gradient centrifugation and then either used fresh or cryopreserved at -140C. Triplicate wells were generally used for each culture condition.

The library relied on PCR. TCR sequencing of DNA from cultured CD4+ T cells used the Oncomine TCR Beta short-read assay at the Johns Hopkins FTIC core. The QIAamp micro DNA kit was used to extract genomic DNA from the cultured CD4+ T cells. Oncomine TCR Beta libraries from cultured CD4+ T cells were pooled using unique dual indexes and sequenced on an Illumina iSeq 100. Under the source paper's analysis protocol: Non-productive sequences were removed, and CDR3s not starting with C, not ending with F or W, or shorter than 7 amino acids were discarded. Antigen-specific clonotypes were identified using the MANAFEST web application through comparison of peptide-stimulated wells with reference and other culture wells. Positive clones required FDR below 0.05, an odds ratio above 5, and productive frequency above 0.1% in at least two of three replicate wells. Cross-reactive clonotypes were defined as significantly expanded in both SARS-CoV-2 spike wells and at least one common cold coronavirus spike condition. CDR3 homology was assessed with Levenshtein distances (stringdist) and unrooted phylogenetic trees (ape) in R version 3.6.1. The public reads were reprocessed in TCRdb via fastp at Q25 and MiXCR, keeping in-frame beta chains. A single entry per CDR3 protein holds the most common genes and DNA from its merged rows. The authors' filters were not applied to this entry. In all, the sample holds approximately 12,000 distinct CDR3 sequences, and about 50% of those were seen once. Together, the top ten hold about 16% of the sample.

The source material was CD4+ T cells from blood, cultured in vitro. This chain joins TRBV7-9 to TRBJ2-2; the D gene is perhaps TRBD2, on 5 matching bases. The source of this sequence is a human donor who had recovered from COVID-19. This receptor has the CDR3 CASSFMRVGGELFF. Read as DNA, the sequence is TGTGCCAGCAGCTTCATGCGGGTAGGCGGGGAGCTGTTTTTT. This CDR3, with the reference TRBV7-9 and TRBJ2-2 proteins standing in past its ends, gives the full variable domain DTGVSQNPRHKITKRGQNVTFRCDPISEHNRLYWYRQTLGQGPEFLTYFQNEAQLEKSRLLSDRFSAERPKGSFSTLEIQRTEQGDSAMYLCASSFMRVGGELFFGEGSRLTVL.